This T cell receptor beta chain derives from a study of response to subunit inactivated influenza vaccine. Study-wide results and limits: Few new T cells, the authors suggested, are recruited by each seasonal influenza vaccination.

This clonotype was recorded a few times. Antigen: not known. Unmatched junction bases numbered 7, after V lost 6 bases and J lost 0 bases. The CDR3 has 15 amino acids. Germline lookup yields CDR1 MNHNS and CDR2 SASEGT. TCRdb independently ran MiXCR on the RT-PCR reads; one entry per CDR3 protein. Among 600,000 to 850,000 distinct CDR3 sequences listed, 13% to 15% were seen once. This sample comprised PBMCs from blood, obtained 14 to 15 days before vaccination. This chain joins TRBV6-1 and TRBJ2-7; 8 nucleotides agree with TRBD2. This receptor was obtained from a middle-aged man who received an inactivated influenza vaccine. The CDR3 protein is CASSLSGTYSYEQYF. The CDR3, as DNA: TGTGCCAGCAGCCTTAGCGGGACCTACTCCTACGAGCAGTACTTC.